This T cell receptor (beta chain) was profiled in a study of blood T cell repertoires in COVID-19. Across the study: Whether acute or convalescent, the COVID-19 samples came from the United States, Italy and Spain. T cells, B-cell-depleted T cells, or PBMCs supplied cDNA or gDNA.

V dropped 8 bases and J dropped 4 bases, with 9 bases sitting between them. CDR3 length: 11 amino acids. From germline, CDR1 is SQVTM and CDR2 ANQGSEA. In the original analysis: Amplification of reference gene primers was used by the study to estimate nucleated cell counts. Sequencing was performed with immunoSEQ multiplex PCR; in TCRdb, only in-frame clones are kept and a portion is missing. The DNA was the basis for D and trimming; V, J and clone size are from that table. Here the sample spans around 77,000 clones, around 76% being singletons. This chain uses TRBV29-1 with TRBJ2-1; perhaps TRBD2 as D (5 bases). The sequence was obtained from a human donor in a cohort sampled during active COVID-19. Input material: peripheral blood. DNA for the CDR3: TGCAGCCAACTAGGTTACAATGAGCAGTTCTTC. It translates to CSQLGYNEQFF.